This T cell receptor beta chain was captured by sequencing in a study of blood T cell repertoires in COVID-19. About the research overall: The study drew acute and convalescent COVID-19 samples from the United States, Italy and Spain. PBMCs, B-cell-depleted T cells, or T cells provided the cDNA or gDNA that made up the material.

CDR1 and CDR2 (germline): MNHEY, SMNVEV (reference sequence). The V end lost 2 bases, the J end lost 4 bases, and 8 bases lay between the germline ends. The CDR3 runs 13 residues. In the study's own analysis: The assay estimated nucleated cells by amplifying reference gene primers. Clones were sequenced by immunoSEQ multiplex PCR, and TCRdb holds only the in-frame ones, with some missing. The DNA was the basis for D and trimming; V, J and clone size are from that table. Of roughly 180,000 clones listed, around 85% are singletons. The gene calls are TRBV27 and TRBJ1-2; D is uncertain. Specimen: peripheral blood. This receptor was taken from a man between 65 and 79 years old with active or convalescent COVID-19. CDR3 sequence reads: CASSLNSIYGYTF. Written as DNA, the CDR3 is TGTGCCAGCAGTTTAAACAGTATCTATGGCTACACCTTC.